Listed here are 31 T cell receptor beta chains from one sample, sequenced in a study of blood T cell repertoires in COVID-19. Assay: immunoSEQ multiplex PCR; the TCRdb copy retains only in-frame clones and omits some. The data hold over 200,000 clones, with roughly 85% observed a single time. Sequencing input: PBMCs or T cells enriched from blood (not recorded which). The origin of the receptors is a man between 25 and 39 years old who had recovered from COVID-19.

This chain uses TRBV19 with TRBJ1-6; TRBD1 is a possible D gene (6 bases). The CDR3 consists of 14 residues. Germline loops: CDR1 LNHDA, CDR2 SQIVND (reference sequence). Trimming stripped 7 bases from V and 10 bases from J, with 17 bases between. The CDR3 is CASNDRIFWSPLHF. The DNA of the CDR3 is TGTGCCAGTAACGACAGGATTTTTTGGTCACCCCTCCACTTT.

V is TRBV5-1 and J is TRBJ2-7; tentative D call: TRBD1 (6 bases). V was clipped by 4 bases and J by 7 bases, with 9 bases between them. CDR3 length: 11 residues. Germline V gene lookup returns CDR1 SGHRS and CDR2 YFSETQ. The DNA for the CDR3 is TGCGCCAGCAGCCGGGACACGGAGCAGTACTTC. This encodes CASSRDTEQYF.

The chain uses TRBV11-2 and TRBJ1-2, with 9 nucleotides matching TRBD1. The CDR3 covers 17 residues. The ends lost 6 bases at V and 3 bases at J; junction bases unmatched: 14. Germline V gives CDR1 SGHAT, CDR2 FQNNGV. The CDR3 protein is CASRGTGFRGRDYGYTF. CDR3 sequence (DNA): TGTGCCAGCAGGGGGACAGGGTTTAGGGGCAGAGACTATGGCTACACCTTC.

The CDR3 nucleotides are TGCGCCAGCAGCTTGGCTTTCAGCGGGGGAAATGAGCAGTTCTTC. Amino acids: CASSLAFSGGNEQFF. The gene calls are TRBV5-1 and TRBJ2-1; 8 bases line up with TRBD2. The CDR3 is made up of 15 amino acids. J lost 7 bases, V lost 0 bases, and 6 bases had no gene match. Germline V CDR1 and CDR2: SGHRS, YFSETQ.

The rearrangement uses TRBV28 and TRBJ1-4, with D perhaps TRBD1 (6 bases). The germline CDR1 and CDR2 sequences are MDHEN and SYDVKM. The CDR3 consists of 16 residues. V shed 6 bases and J shed 4 bases, with 18 bases lying between them. CDR3 sequence reads: CASRKLPGQVNEKLFF. In DNA, the CDR3 is TGTGCCAGCAGAAAACTCCCGGGACAAGTTAATGAAAAACTGTTTTTT. Filled out from reference TRBV28 and TRBJ1-4, the complete variable domain reads DVKVTQSSRYLVKRTGEKVFLECVQDMDHENMFWYRQDPGLGLRLIYFSYDVKMKEKGDIPEGYSVSREKKERFSLILESASTNQTSMYLCASRKLPGQVNEKLFFGSGTQLSVL.

CDR3 nucleotides: TGTGCCAGCAGCTTAGCGAGCGGGGGGGCCTACGAGCAGTACTTC. This translates into CASSLASGGAYEQYF. The chain uses TRBV7-8 and TRBJ2-7, with TRBD2 matching 10 bases. V dropped 0 bases and J dropped 2; count of bases not matched to a gene: 1. Germline V gives CDR1 SGHVS, CDR2 FQNEAQ. The CDR3 is made up of 15 amino acids.

The chain is built from TRBV27 and TRBJ1-4, with TRBD1 matching 12 bases. The V segment lost 5 bases and the J segment 7 bases; nucleotides outside the gene matches: 14. There are 18 residues in the CDR3. Germline assignment: CDR1 MNHEY and CDR2 SMNVEV (reference sequence). The CDR3 nucleotides are TGTGCCAGCAGTCAACTCCCCGGGACAGGGGGCGCAGGTGAAAAACTGTTTTTT. It encodes CASSQLPGTGGAGEKLFF.

The rearrangement uses TRBV6-4 and TRBJ2-3, with a possible D match to TRBD2 (5 bases). V was shortened by 5 bases and J by 2 bases, with 11 bases between the two germline ends. Germline V gives CDR1 MRHNA, CDR2 SNTAGT. CDR3 length equals 14 residues. This chain's CDR3 is CASSQEDITDTQYF. The CDR3 coding sequence is TGTGCCAGCAGTCAGGAGGATATCACAGATACGCAGTATTTT.

The J gene is TRBJ1-2, the V gene TRBV30; the D gene is possibly TRBD1 (5 bases). This CDR3 comprises 15 residues. Germline lookup yields CDR1 GTSNPN and CDR2 SVGIG (reference sequence). V gave up 4 bases and J gave up 2 bases, with 17 bases separating them. CDR3 nucleotide sequence: TGTGCCTGGATCCGCCATCAGGGTGAAAACTATGGCTACACCTTC. Translating it yields CAWIRHQGENYGYTF. The complete variable domain, with remaining parts taken from reference TRBV30 and TRBJ1-2, reads SQTIHQWPATLVQPVGSPLSLECTVEGTSNPNLYWYRQAAGRGLQLLFYSVGIGQISSEVPQNLSASRPQDRQFILSSKKLLLSDSGFYLCAWIRHQGENYGYTFGSGTRLTVV.

The sample holds one count of this clone. V is TRBV2 and J is TRBJ2-5, with D unresolved. Germline lookup yields CDR1 SNHLY and CDR2 FYNNEI. The CDR3 runs to 11 residues. Trimming stripped 10 bases from V and 5 bases from J, with 11 bases between. The CDR3 is CATIQNETQYF. CDR3 DNA sequence: TGTGCCACCATCCAAAATGAGACCCAGTACTTC.

The chain recombines TRBV6-5 with TRBJ2-7; D is unclear. The CDR3 spans 15 residues. V lost 2 bases, J lost 0 bases, and 11 bases lay in between. CDR1 and CDR2 (germline): MNHEY, SVGAGI. DNA for the CDR3: TGTGCCAGCAGTTACGCCGAGGTTTCCTCCTACGAGCAGTACTTC. This codes for CASSYAEVSSYEQYF.

In this sample, this clone turned up once. The V call is TRBV6-5, the J call TRBJ2-2; 11 bases agree with TRBD1. V was clipped by 6 bases and J by 5 bases; unmatched bases: 5. Germline CDR1 reads MNHEY; CDR2 reads SVGAGI. The CDR3 is made up of 15 amino acids. CDR3 sequence (DNA): TGTGCCAGCAGCCGGGACAGGGGGAGAACCGGGGAGCTGTTTTTT. Its translation: CASSRDRGRTGELFF.

This chain uses TRBV18 with TRBJ2-7; 8 nucleotides agree with TRBD2. In germline, CDR1 is KGHSH, CDR2 LQKENI. V lost 2 bases, J lost 3 bases, and 0 bases stayed unmatched. The CDR3 has 13 amino acids. CDR3 nucleotides: TGTGCCAGCTCACCAGGGACTAGCTACGAGCAGTACTTC. Its translation: CASSPGTSYEQYF.

The V gene is TRBV19, the J gene TRBJ1-3; TRBD1 agrees at 7 bases. Unmatched junction bases numbered 23, after V lost 3 bases and J lost 0 bases. From germline, CDR1 is LNHDA and CDR2 SQIVND (reference sequence). The CDR3 covers 22 residues. CDR3 nucleotides: TGTGCCAGTAGTATGGATCCGAAGGGACAGCATAAGAGCCTCGACTCTGGAAACACCATATATTTT. It specifies CASSMDPKGQHKSLDSGNTIYF.

This clone was observed a single time. CDR3 DNA: TGTGCCAGCAGTTGGTTAACTGGCTCTGGGGCCAACGTCCTGACTTTC. The encoded protein is CASSWLTGSGANVLTF. The gene calls are TRBV28 and TRBJ2-6; D gene unclear. V lost 4 bases and J 0 bases, leaving 10 bases between the germline ends. The length of the CDR3 is 16 residues. Germline CDR1 reads MDHEN; CDR2 reads SYDVKM.

J is TRBJ2-1 and V is TRBV7-9; possible D gene TRBD1, 6 bases. The CDR3 covers 15 residues. Trimming stripped 2 bases from V and 6 bases from J, with 14 bases between. Germline V gene sequence: CDR1 SEHNR, CDR2 FQNEAQ (reference sequence). The CDR3 here is CASSLPGQYTNEQFF. CDR3 in DNA: TGTGCCAGCAGCTTACCCGGACAGTATACCAATGAGCAGTTCTTC. Together with reference TRBV7-9 and TRBJ2-1, the CDR3 gives the full variable domain: DTGVSQNPRHKITKRGQNVTFRCDPISEHNRLYWYRQTLGQGPEFLTYFQNEAQLEKSRLLSDRFSAERPKGSFSTLEIQRTEQGDSAMYLCASSLPGQYTNEQFFGPGTRLTVL.

This chain's CDR3 is CASSPPAENSPLHF. CDR3 sequence (DNA): TGTGCCAGCTCACCACCGGCGGAAAATTCACCCCTCCACTTT. The chain employs TRBV18 and TRBJ1-6, with unresolved D. V lost 0 bases to trimming and J lost 7 bases, with 7 bases between them. CDR3 length: 14 amino acids. CDR1 KGHSH and CDR2 LQKENI come from the germline V gene.

The V gene is TRBV19, the J gene TRBJ1-2; 9 bases match TRBD1. The CDR3 totals 19 residues. V was pared by 7 bases and J by 0 bases, with 18 bases of the junction left unmatched. Germline V gene sequence: CDR1 LNHDA, CDR2 SQIVND (reference sequence). The CDR3 protein is CASIKAPGFGTGSNYGYTF. The DNA for the CDR3 is TGTGCCAGTATCAAGGCTCCGGGTTTCGGGACAGGGTCTAACTATGGCTACACCTTC.

This sequence joins TRBV2 and TRBJ1-1; D gene uncertain. This CDR3 is built from 14 residues. Germline V gene data show CDR1 as SNHLY and CDR2 as FYNNEI. V lost 8 bases to trimming and J lost 10 bases, with 23 bases between them. CDR3 loop: CASGPPSEPLVAFF. CDR3 nucleotide sequence: TGTGCCAGCGGCCCGCCTTCAGAACCTCTTGTAGCTTTCTTT.

The chain uses TRBV10-3 and TRBJ1-5; 7 bases are shared with TRBD1. CDR3 size: 15 residues. The germline V gene encodes CDR1 ENHRY and CDR2 SYGVKD. Trimming removed 2 bases from V and 9 bases from J; junction bases left unmatched: 10. CDR3 nucleotide sequence: TGTGCCATCAGTGAGACTACAGGGGTTAGTGCGCCCCAGCATTTT. This codes for CAISETTGVSAPQHF.

In this sample, this clone is medium-sized. This chain connects TRBV27 to TRBJ1-5, with a tentative D call TRBD1 (6 bases). Germline CDR1 and CDR2: MNHEY and SMNVEV (reference sequence). Trimming removed 5 bases from V and 6 bases from J, with 11 bases in between. The CDR3 is made up of 13 amino acids. CDR3 protein: CASSMDSRQPQHF. CDR3 bases: TGTGCCAGCAGTATGGACAGCCGTCAGCCCCAGCATTTT.

J is TRBJ2-1 and V is TRBV27; TRBD2 matches 8 bases. CDR1 and CDR2 from the germline V gene are MNHEY and SMNVEV (reference sequence). J lost 11 bases, V lost 4 bases, and 7 bases had no gene match. This CDR3 spans 13 amino acids. The CDR3 region is CASSSLAGTQQFF. The CDR3 DNA reads TGTGCCAGCAGTTCTTTAGCGGGAACCCAGCAGTTCTTC.

The rearrangement uses TRBV5-1 and TRBJ1-5; tentative D call: TRBD1 (6 bases). The CDR3 contains 13 residues. Trimming took 7 bases from V and 3 from J, leaving 11 bases between them. Looked up from germline, CDR1 is SGHRS and CDR2 is YFSETQ. The CDR3 loop is CASDGQLNQPQHF. CDR3 DNA: TGCGCCAGCGACGGACAGCTCAATCAGCCCCAGCATTTT.

The chain joins TRBV7-9 to TRBJ1-3, with D possibly TRBD1 on 5 matching bases. Germline V gene lookup returns CDR1 SEHNR and CDR2 FQNEAQ (reference sequence). Trimming left V 7 bases short and J 2 bases short, with 24 bases between. This CDR3 contains 18 residues. CDR3: CASTRRGGLQSAGNTIYF. The CDR3 region has the DNA TGTGCCAGCACTCGTCGGGGGGGACTCCAATCGGCTGGAAACACCATATATTTT.

The gene calls are TRBV25-1 and TRBJ2-5; D is possibly TRBD1 (6 bases). Between the trimmed V and J ends, which lost 8 bases and 10 bases, there was a span of 20 bases. Germline V lookup: CDR1 MGHDK, CDR2 SYGVNS. CDR3 length equals 13 residues. This CDR3 reads CASSENTPGVQYF. The CDR3 DNA reads TGTGCCAGCTCGGAAAACACCCCAGGGGTCCAGTACTTC.

The V and J genes are TRBV28 and TRBJ1-1; possibly TRBD1 for D (6 bases). Germline assignment: CDR1 MDHEN and CDR2 SYDVKM. The CDR3 covers 14 residues. The ends were cut back, 10 bases at V and 5 bases at J, with 20 bases in the middle. DNA of the CDR3: TGTGCCACTGAAAAACAGGGAATGGGGACTGAAGCTTTCTTT. Translated, it gives CATEKQGMGTEAFF.

The chain couples TRBV19 to TRBJ2-7; TRBD2 matches 7 bases. The ends lost 5 bases at V and 4 bases at J; junction bases unmatched: 11. Looked up from germline, CDR1 is LNHDA and CDR2 is SQIVND (reference sequence). This CDR3 is 15 amino acids long. As DNA, the CDR3 is TGTGCCAGTAGTCCCTTCCCGGGAGGAGTTTACGAGCAGTACTTC. Its protein is CASSPFPGGVYEQYF. Full variable domain (rest looked up from reference TRBV19 and TRBJ2-7): DGGITQSPKYLFRKEGQNVTLSCEQNLNHDAMYWYRQDPGQGLRLIYYSQIVNDFQKGDIAEGYSVSREKKESFPLTVTSAQKNPTAFYLCASSPFPGGVYEQYFGPGTRLTVT.

CDR3 sequence reads: CASSQLRDSTEAFF. Written as DNA, the CDR3 is TGTGCCAGCAGCCAATTGAGGGACAGCACTGAAGCTTTCTTT. The chain carries TRBV16 and TRBJ1-1; TRBD1 aligns across 7 bases. The CDR3 covers 14 residues. Germline V lookup: CDR1 KGHSY, CDR2 FQNENV. The ends lost 1 base at V and 4 bases at J; junction bases unmatched: 3.

V usage is TRBV5-1 and J usage is TRBJ1-3, with unresolved D. CDR3 length: 14 residues. Trimming pared 0 bases from V and 0 bases from J, leaving 4 bases between. Germline loops: CDR1 SGHRS, CDR2 YFSETQ. DNA of the CDR3: TGCGCCAGCAGCTTGGCAGACTCTGGAAACACCATATATTTT. This translates into CASSLADSGNTIYF.

The rearrangement joins TRBV19 to TRBJ2-3; 8 bases line up with TRBD2. The CDR3 has 15 amino acids. With V trimmed by 3 bases and J by 3 bases, 5 bases remained unmatched. Germline V gene lookup returns CDR1 LNHDA and CDR2 SQIVND (reference sequence). The CDR3: CASSIASGSTDTQYF. The CDR3 DNA sequence: TGTGCCAGTAGTATCGCTAGCGGGTCGACAGATACGCAGTATTTT.

The chain couples TRBV27 to TRBJ1-6, with D possibly TRBD1 on 5 matching bases. This CDR3 contains 15 residues. The germline gives CDR1 MNHEY, CDR2 SMNVEV (reference sequence). V lost 3 bases and J 6 bases, leaving 12 bases between the germline ends. CDR3 DNA sequence: TGTGCCAGCAGTTTTGCGGGGGGGGGTAATTCACCCCTCCACTTT. This sequence encodes CASSFAGGGNSPLHF.